This T cell receptor beta chain stems from a study of blood T cell repertoires in COVID-19. On the study more broadly: Acute and convalescent COVID-19 specimens originated in the United States, Italy and Spain. T cells, B-cell-depleted T cells, or PBMCs supplied cDNA or gDNA.

V gave up 8 bases and J gave up 2 bases, with 10 bases separating them. Germline loops: CDR1 SNHLY, CDR2 FYNNEI. CDR3 length: 13 amino acids. Produced via immunoSEQ multiplex PCR; TCRdb's table is partial and in-frame only. The sample lists about 330,000 clones, about nine tenths occurring once. Seattle cases were enrolled at active infection and followed longitudinally. The V and J genes are TRBV2 and TRBJ1-5; a possible D gene is TRBD1 (6 bases). This TCR was sampled from a man aged 25 to 40 with COVID-19, enrolled during active disease. Specimen: peripheral blood. CDR3 protein: CASQEGGNQPQHF. CDR3 coding DNA: TGTGCCAGCCAAGAGGGGGGCAATCAGCCCCAGCATTTT.